Following are 29 T cell receptor beta chains from one sample sequenced in a study of OX40 agonist ivuxolimab in advanced cancers. Using immunoSEQ multiplex PCR, the repertoire was profiled, and TCRdb retains in-frame clones only, with some absent. Here the sample spans about 80,000 clones, 85% to 95% being singletons. Sequencing was performed on CD4+ or CD8+ T cells sorted from blood, taken in a trial of the OX40 agonist ivuxolimab. The receptors were sampled from an adult with an advanced solid tumor such as melanoma, head and neck, liver or kidney cancer.

V and J are TRBV5-8 and TRBJ2-1; D unclear. V lost 1 base, J lost 0 bases, and 5 bases lay in between. Germline lookup yields CDR1 SGHTS and CDR2 YDEGEE. The CDR3 is 14 residues long. This CDR3 reads CASSLLSSYNEQFF. In DNA, the CDR3 is TGTGCCAGCAGCTTGCTAAGCTCCTACAATGAGCAGTTCTTC.

This chain connects TRBV4-2 to TRBJ2-7, with D tentatively TRBD2 (6 bases). The germline V and J ends were trimmed by 4 bases and 2 bases, with 12 bases remaining between them. CDR3 size: 14 residues. The germline V gene has CDR1 LGHNA and CDR2 YNFKEQ. The CDR3 coding sequence is TGTGCCAGCAGCCGCGGGGTCCGACCCTACGAGCAGTACTTC. As protein: CASSRGVRPYEQYF.

The J gene is TRBJ1-5, the V gene TRBV27; D is ambiguous. Germline CDR1 MNHEY, CDR2 SMNVEV (reference sequence). The V and J ends lost 3 bases and 4 bases respectively, with 16 bases between them. CDR3 size: 16 residues. The DNA of the CDR3 is TGTGCCAGCAGTTTGTCTGGAGGTACGTTTAATCAGCCCCAGCATTTT. Its translation is CASSLSGGTFNQPQHF.

The genes are TRBV20-1 and TRBJ2-1, with 8 positions matching TRBD2. J lost 10 bases, V lost 4 bases, and 3 bases had no gene match. This CDR3 has 11 residues. CDR1 DFQATT and CDR2 SNEGSKA come from the germline V gene (reference sequence). CDR3 loop: CSATTSDEQFF. As DNA, the CDR3 is TGCAGTGCTACGACTAGCGACGAGCAGTTCTTC.

The chain joins TRBV6-5 to TRBJ1-6; D uncertain. The germline V gene encodes CDR1 MNHEY and CDR2 SVGAGI. The V end lost 0 bases, the J end lost 9 bases, and 15 bases lay between the germline ends. The CDR3 length is 16 residues. The CDR3 bases are TGTGCCAGCAGTTACTCGTCAGGAGTCTTAGGTTCACCCCTCCACTTT. Protein: CASSYSSGVLGSPLHF.

The V call is TRBV4-1, the J call TRBJ1-2, with TRBD1 identical over 7 bases. The V and J ends lost 4 bases and 6 bases, in that order; junction bases with no gene match: 11. Germline CDR1 MGHRA, CDR2 YSYEKL. This CDR3 contains 15 residues. Here the CDR3 reads CASSRPGTEGHGYTF. In DNA, the CDR3 is TGCGCCAGCAGCCGCCCTGGGACAGAAGGTCATGGCTACACCTTC.

This sequence joins TRBV28 and TRBJ1-4; D gene ambiguous. From germline, CDR1 is MDHEN and CDR2 SYDVKM. Deletions cut 6 bases from V and 4 bases from J, with 9 bases between. The CDR3 is 13 residues long. CDR3 in DNA: TGTGCCAGCAGACGGGCCCTTAATGAAAAACTGTTTTTT. This encodes CASRRALNEKLFF.

The chain couples TRBV15 to TRBJ2-1, with 9 bases that match TRBD2. The CDR3 runs 15 residues. Germline assignment: CDR1 LNHNV and CDR2 YYDKDF (reference sequence). The trim removed 5 bases at V and 3 bases at J, leaving 5 bases unmatched. The CDR3 DNA reads as TGTGCCACCAGCGATCATAGCGGGAGCTACAATGAGCAGTTCTTC. It yields the protein CATSDHSGSYNEQFF.

The chain uses TRBV5-1 and TRBJ2-5, with D hard to call. V was trimmed by 4 bases and J by 7 bases, leaving 8 bases between them. The CDR3 is made up of 11 amino acids. Germline CDR1 reads SGHRS; CDR2 reads YFSETQ. The CDR3 DNA sequence: TGCGCCAGCAGCCTGGAAGGGACCCAGTACTTC. Residues: CASSLEGTQYF.

The chain joins TRBV5-1 to TRBJ1-2; TRBD1 might be the D (5 bases). From germline, CDR1 is SGHRS and CDR2 YFSETQ. V was pared by 5 bases and J by 3 bases, with 14 bases between. CDR3 length: 14 residues. As DNA, the CDR3 is TGCGCCAGCAGTTCTACAGGTGGATACTATGGCTACACCTTC. Amino acid sequence: CASSSTGGYYGYTF. The variable domain in full, with the rest retrieved from reference TRBV5-1 and TRBJ1-2, is KAGVTQTPRYLIKTRGQQVTLSCSPISGHRSVSWYQQTPGQGLQFLFEYFSETQRNKGNFPGRFSGRQFSNSRSEMNVSTLELGDSALYLCASSSTGGYYGYTFGSGTRLTVV.

CDR3 DNA sequence: TGTGCCAGCAGCTACGACCAGACAGGGCTTGGTGGAAAACTGTTTTTT. Its protein product is CASSYDQTGLGGKLFF. The V call is TRBV7-2, the J call TRBJ1-4; 7 bases are shared with TRBD1. Germline lookup yields CDR1 SGHTA and CDR2 FQGNSA. The length of the CDR3 is 16 residues. V was pared by 4 bases and J by 10 bases, with 15 bases of the junction left unmatched.

CDR3 sequence (DNA): TGTGCCAGCAGCCCCCGGCTAGCGGGGATGGAGACCCAGTACTTC. It codes for CASSPRLAGMETQYF. The chain combines TRBV5-4 with TRBJ2-5; 9 bases map to TRBD2. Per germline, CDR1 SGHNT and CDR2 YYREEE (reference sequence). The length of the CDR3 is 15 residues. V trimming: 4 bases; J trimming: 5 bases; junction bases outside the gene matches: 9. The full variable domain, in which reference TRBV5-4 and TRBJ2-5 provide the parts outside the CDR3, is ETGVTQSPTHLIKTRGQQVTLRCSSQSGHNTVSWYQQALGQGPQFIFQYYREEENGRGNFPPRFSGLQFPNYSSELNVNALELDDSALYLCASSPRLAGMETQYFGPGTRLLVL.

The chain combines TRBV2 with TRBJ1-5; TRBD1 aligns across 7 bases. The length of the CDR3 is 15 residues. The ends lost 4 bases at V and 4 bases at J; junction bases unmatched: 7. Germline V lookup: CDR1 SNHLY, CDR2 FYNNEI. Written as DNA, the CDR3 is TGTGCCAGCAGTGTGAGACAGGGCCAAAATCAGCCCCAGCATTTT. Amino acid sequence: CASSVRQGQNQPQHF. The complete variable domain, with remaining parts taken from reference TRBV2 and TRBJ1-5, reads EPEVTQTPSHQVTQMGQEVILRCVPISNHLYFYWYRQILGQKVEFLVSFYNNEISEKSEIFDDQFSVERPDGSNFTLKIRSTKLEDSAMYFCASSVRQGQNQPQHFGDGTRLSIL.

This chain joins TRBV4-1 and TRBJ2-7; D might be TRBD2 (5 bases). The CDR3 has 16 amino acids. The germline V gene has CDR1 MGHRA and CDR2 YSYEKL. The V and J ends lost 3 bases and 3 bases respectively, with 18 bases between them. This CDR3 reads CASSQRVTSGSYEQYF. Written as DNA, the CDR3 is TGCGCCAGCAGCCAGAGGGTGACCAGCGGCAGCTACGAGCAGTACTTC.

V gene TRBV18 combines with J gene TRBJ2-2; no clear D gene. This CDR3 spans 15 amino acids. CDR1 is KGHSH, CDR2 LQKENI, per germline. V shed 3 bases and J shed 8 bases, with 16 bases lying between them. The CDR3 DNA follows: TGTGCCAGCTCACCGCTGGTTGGAGCCGCGGGGGAGCTGTTTTTT. Translated, it gives CASSPLVGAAGELFF.

The chain is built from TRBV19 and TRBJ2-5; no clear D gene. The length of the CDR3 is 14 residues. CDR1 is LNHDA, CDR2 SQIVND, per germline (reference sequence). Trimming pared 3 bases from V and 3 bases from J, leaving 11 bases between. The CDR3 DNA reads TGTGCCAGTAGTATTTGGGGAAGCAAAGAGACCCAGTACTTC. Its protein product is CASSIWGSKETQYF.

V usage is TRBV4-1 and J usage is TRBJ2-6; the D is unclear. V lost 4 bases and J lost 1, with 8 bases in between. The CDR3 is 15 amino acids. Germline CDR1 is MGHRA and CDR2 is YSYEKL. In DNA form, the CDR3 reads TGCGCCAGCAGCCGAACGGGTTCTGGGGCCAACGTCCTGACTTTC. Translating gives CASSRTGSGANVLTF.

J is TRBJ2-1 and V is TRBV7-3; D remains ambiguous. The V end lost 5 bases, the J end lost 4 bases, and 6 bases lay between the germline ends. CDR3 length: 12 residues. The germline CDR1 and CDR2 sequences are SGHTA and FQGTGA. CDR3 residues: CASSKNYNEQFF. CDR3 nucleotides: TGTGCCAGCAGCAAAAATTACAATGAGCAGTTCTTC.

The chain has TRBV4-1 and TRBJ2-5; perhaps D is TRBD1 or TRBD2 (7 bases each). The CDR3 is made up of 16 amino acids. CDR1 and CDR2 (germline): MGHRA, YSYEKL. Trimming pared 1 base from V and 4 bases from J, leaving 16 bases between. The CDR3, as DNA: TGCGCCAGCAGCCAAGGAAGCAGGGGGGAGGGAGAGACCCAGTACTTC. Encoded protein: CASSQGSRGEGETQYF.

V and J are TRBV7-3 and TRBJ2-2; D may be TRBD2 (5 bases). Looked up from germline, CDR1 is SGHTA and CDR2 is FQGTGA. CDR3 length: 14 residues. V shed 5 bases and J shed 6 bases, with 13 bases lying between them. CDR3 nucleotides: TGTGCCAGCAGCGTTGTGCCAGCGGCCGGGGAGCTGTTTTTT. Amino acid sequence: CASSVVPAAGELFF.

Comment on this clone: Compared with germline, one end of the junction differs, possibly owing to a read error. This chain uses TRBV15 with TRBJ2-5; TRBD1 agrees at 8 bases. Germline V lookup: CDR1 LNHNV, CDR2 YYDKDF (reference sequence). The CDR3 loop spans 14 amino acids. As DNA, the CDR3 is TGTGCCACCAGCAGAGACAGGGGGCAAGGGACCCAGTACTTC. As protein: CATSRDRGQGTQYF.

As regards this clone: Other nucleotide sequences in the sample specify the same CDR3. Here the CDR3 reads CASSRSTGISSGANVLTF. The CDR3, as DNA: TGTGCCAGCAGTCGATCCACCGGGATCAGCTCTGGGGCCAACGTCCTGACTTTC. The rearrangement uses TRBV7-6 and TRBJ2-6, with D perhaps TRBD2 (5 bases). Trimming took off 6 bases at V and 0 bases at J, with 18 bases between the two ends. The CDR3 length is 18 residues. Germline loops: CDR1 SGHVS, CDR2 FNYEAQ.

This clone was picked up a small number of times. The chain combines TRBV6-1 with TRBJ1-2; D ambiguous. CDR1 is MNHNS and CDR2 is SASEGT in the germline V gene. The ends were cut back, 8 bases at V and 5 bases at J, with 9 bases in the middle. The CDR3 extends over 11 amino acids. The CDR3: CASSAFYGYTF. DNA of the CDR3: TGTGCCAGCTCCGCCTTTTATGGCTACACCTTC.

The V and J genes are TRBV5-1 and TRBJ2-1; D is unclear. The V end lost 0 bases, the J end lost 0 bases, and 13 bases lay between the germline ends. Germline values: CDR1 SGHRS, CDR2 YFSETQ. The CDR3 is 17 residues long. The CDR3 region is CASSLASSSSSYNEQFF. In DNA form, the CDR3 reads TGCGCCAGCAGCTTGGCCTCCTCGTCGAGCTCCTACAATGAGCAGTTCTTC.

The chain recombines TRBV7-2 with TRBJ2-5; 14 positions agree with TRBD2. The CDR3 covers 16 residues. J was trimmed by 4 bases and V by 3 bases; bases with no gene match: 4. In germline, CDR1 is SGHTA, CDR2 FQGNSA. The CDR3 nucleotides are TGTGCCAGCAGCTTCCCGGGACTAGCGGGAGCAGAGACCCAGTACTTC. Translation gives CASSFPGLAGAETQYF.

The rearrangement links TRBV5-1 to TRBJ2-5, with 7 positions matching TRBD2. The germline CDR1 and CDR2 sequences are SGHRS and YFSETQ. Trimming cost V 2 bases and J 5 bases; bases outside gene matches: 12. The CDR3 is made up of 16 amino acids. The CDR3 spells CASSFPPSGTRETQYF. The DNA for the CDR3 is TGCGCCAGCAGCTTCCCCCCCAGCGGGACCCGGGAGACCCAGTACTTC.

The CDR3 reads CASSLPDRNTEAFF. DNA of the CDR3: TGTGCCAGCAGCTTACCGGACAGGAACACTGAAGCTTTCTTT. V usage is TRBV11-2 and J usage is TRBJ1-1; D is possibly TRBD1 (6 bases). Germline lookup yields CDR1 SGHAT and CDR2 FQNNGV. CDR3 length equals 14 residues. The V end lost 2 bases, the J end lost 1 base, and 8 bases lay between the germline ends.

This clone appeared once. The genes are TRBV28 and TRBJ2-4; no reliable D call. Trimming removed 2 bases at V and 9 bases at J, with 8 bases between. The CDR3 is 12 amino acids. Germline CDR1 and CDR2: MDHEN and SYDVKM. CDR3: CASSLQTGIQYF. The CDR3 DNA is TGTGCCAGCAGTTTACAAACCGGCATTCAGTACTTC.

The chain has TRBV7-8 and TRBJ1-5; D not certain. This CDR3 has 16 amino acids. The germline V and J ends were trimmed by 2 bases and 0 bases, with 11 bases remaining between them. From germline, CDR1 is SGHVS and CDR2 FQNEAQ. The DNA for the CDR3 is TGTGCCAGCAGCTTACGGCCCAAGAATAGCAATCAGCCCCAGCATTTT. The encoded protein is CASSLRPKNSNQPQHF. Full variable domain (remainder filled in from reference TRBV7-8 and TRBJ1-5): GAGVSQSPRYKVAKRGQDVALRCDPISGHVSLFWYQQALGQGPEFLTYFQNEAQLDKSGLPSDRFFAERPEGSVSTLKIQRTQQEDSAVYLCASSLRPKNSNQPQHFGDGTRLSIL.